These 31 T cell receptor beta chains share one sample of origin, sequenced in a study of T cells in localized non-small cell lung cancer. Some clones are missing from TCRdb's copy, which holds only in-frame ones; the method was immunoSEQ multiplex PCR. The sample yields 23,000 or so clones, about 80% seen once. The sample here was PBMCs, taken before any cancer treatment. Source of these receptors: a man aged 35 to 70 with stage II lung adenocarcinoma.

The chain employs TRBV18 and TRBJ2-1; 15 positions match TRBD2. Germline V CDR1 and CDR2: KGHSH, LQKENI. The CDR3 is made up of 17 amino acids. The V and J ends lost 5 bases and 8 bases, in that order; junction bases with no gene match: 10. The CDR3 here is CASSSSGLAGGRDEQFF. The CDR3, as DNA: TGTGCCAGCTCATCCTCAGGACTAGCGGGAGGGCGTGATGAGCAGTTCTTC.

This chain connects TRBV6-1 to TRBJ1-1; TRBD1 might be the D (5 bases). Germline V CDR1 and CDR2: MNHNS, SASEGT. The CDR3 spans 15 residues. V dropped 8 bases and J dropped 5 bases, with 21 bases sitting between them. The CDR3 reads CASLVVGVSATEAFF. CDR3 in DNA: TGTGCCAGCCTGGTAGTAGGGGTGTCGGCGACTGAAGCTTTCTTT.

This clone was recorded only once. Here the CDR3 DNA reads TGTGCCAGTCACCCGGAATGGCAGGGGGCTTACGAGCAGTACTTC. It codes for CASHPEWQGAYEQYF. The rearrangement links TRBV6-6 to TRBJ2-7; TRBD1 aligns across 8 bases. The CDR3 is 15 amino acids. Germline lookup yields CDR1 MNHNY and CDR2 SVGAGI (reference sequence). The V and J ends lost 9 bases and 4 bases, in that order; junction bases with no gene match: 14.

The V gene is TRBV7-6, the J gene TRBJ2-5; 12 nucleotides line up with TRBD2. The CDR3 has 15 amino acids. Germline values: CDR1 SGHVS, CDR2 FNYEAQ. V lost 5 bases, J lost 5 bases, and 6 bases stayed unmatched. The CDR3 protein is CASSPRTSGVETQYF. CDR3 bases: TGTGCCAGCAGCCCGAGGACTAGCGGGGTGGAGACCCAGTACTTC.

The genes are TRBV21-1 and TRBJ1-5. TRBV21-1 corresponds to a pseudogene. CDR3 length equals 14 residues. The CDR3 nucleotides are TGTGCCAGCAGCATTTTAGGGTATGGGCAGCCCCAGCATTTT. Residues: CASSILGYGQPQHF.

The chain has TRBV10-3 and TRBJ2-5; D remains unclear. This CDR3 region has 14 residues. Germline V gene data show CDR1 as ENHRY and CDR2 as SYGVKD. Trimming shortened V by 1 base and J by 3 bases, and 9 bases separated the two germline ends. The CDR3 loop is CAISELGGKETQYF. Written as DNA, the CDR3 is TGTGCCATCAGTGAGTTAGGCGGAAAAGAGACCCAGTACTTC.

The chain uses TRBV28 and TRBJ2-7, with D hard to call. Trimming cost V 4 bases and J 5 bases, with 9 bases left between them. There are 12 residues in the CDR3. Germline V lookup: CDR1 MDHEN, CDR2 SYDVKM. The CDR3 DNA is TGTGCCAGCAGTTCCATACTGGACGAGCAGTACTTC. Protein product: CASSSILDEQYF.

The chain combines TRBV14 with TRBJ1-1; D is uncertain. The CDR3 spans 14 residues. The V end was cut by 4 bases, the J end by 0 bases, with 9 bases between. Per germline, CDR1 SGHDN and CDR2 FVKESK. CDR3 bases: TGTGCCAGCAGCCTTAGACGGATGAACACTGAAGCTTTCTTT. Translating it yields CASSLRRMNTEAFF.

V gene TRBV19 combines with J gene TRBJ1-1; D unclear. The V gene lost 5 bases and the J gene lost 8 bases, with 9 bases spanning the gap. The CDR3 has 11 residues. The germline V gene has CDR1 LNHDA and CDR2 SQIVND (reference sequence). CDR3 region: CASSPSTEAFF. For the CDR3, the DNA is TGTGCCAGTAGTCCCTCGACCGAAGCTTTCTTT.

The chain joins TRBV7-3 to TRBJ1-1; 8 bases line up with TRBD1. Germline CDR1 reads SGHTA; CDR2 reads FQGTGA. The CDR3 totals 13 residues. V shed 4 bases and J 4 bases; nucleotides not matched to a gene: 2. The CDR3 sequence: CASSSQGGTEAFF. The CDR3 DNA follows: TGTGCCAGCAGCTCACAGGGGGGCACTGAAGCTTTCTTT.

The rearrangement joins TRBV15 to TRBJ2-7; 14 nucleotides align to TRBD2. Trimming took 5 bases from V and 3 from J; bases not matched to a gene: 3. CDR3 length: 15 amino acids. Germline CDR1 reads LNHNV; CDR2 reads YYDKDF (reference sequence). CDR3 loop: CATSGGTSGSYEQYF. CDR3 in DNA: TGTGCCACCAGCGGTGGGACTAGCGGGAGCTACGAGCAGTACTTC.

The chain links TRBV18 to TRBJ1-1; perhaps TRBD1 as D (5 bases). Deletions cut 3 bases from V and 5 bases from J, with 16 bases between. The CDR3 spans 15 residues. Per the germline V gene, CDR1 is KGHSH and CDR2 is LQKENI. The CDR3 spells CASSPPGRIGTEAFF. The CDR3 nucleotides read TGTGCCAGCTCACCGCCGGGGCGAATAGGAACTGAAGCTTTCTTT. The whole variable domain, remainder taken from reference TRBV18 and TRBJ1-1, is NAGVMQNPRHLVRRRGQEARLRCSPMKGHSHVYWYRQLPEEGLKFMVYLQKENIIDESGMPKERFSAEFPKEGPSILRIQQVVRGDSAAYFCASSPPGRIGTEAFFGQGTRLTVV.

CDR3 coding DNA: TGTGCCAGCTCCCGGGGGGCATGGAACACCGGGGAGCTGTTTTTT. Its translation is CASSRGAWNTGELFF. This chain links TRBV27 with TRBJ2-2; D is perhaps TRBD2 (7 bases). V lost 8 bases, J lost 1 base, and 14 bases lay in between. This CDR3 has 15 amino acids. Germline CDR1 and CDR2: MNHEY and SMNVEV (reference sequence).

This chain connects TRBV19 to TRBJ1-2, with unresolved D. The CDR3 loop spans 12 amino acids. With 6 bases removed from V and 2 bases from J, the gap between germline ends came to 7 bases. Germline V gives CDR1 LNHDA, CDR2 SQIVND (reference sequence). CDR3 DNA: TGTGCCAGTAGCGACGGGAACTATGGCTACACCTTC. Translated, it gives CASSDGNYGYTF.

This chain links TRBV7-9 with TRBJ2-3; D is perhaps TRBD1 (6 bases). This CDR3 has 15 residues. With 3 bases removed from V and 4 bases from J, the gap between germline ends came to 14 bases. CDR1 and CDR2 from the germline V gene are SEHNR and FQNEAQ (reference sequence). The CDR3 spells CASSFGAQGPDTQYF. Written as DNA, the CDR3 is TGTGCCAGCAGCTTCGGGGCACAGGGACCAGATACGCAGTATTTT.

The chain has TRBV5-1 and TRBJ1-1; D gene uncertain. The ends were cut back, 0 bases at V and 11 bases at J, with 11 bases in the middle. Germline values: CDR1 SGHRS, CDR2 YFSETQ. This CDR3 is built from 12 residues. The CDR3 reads CASSLVGFEAFF. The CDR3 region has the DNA TGCGCCAGCAGCTTGGTTGGGTTTGAGGCTTTCTTT.

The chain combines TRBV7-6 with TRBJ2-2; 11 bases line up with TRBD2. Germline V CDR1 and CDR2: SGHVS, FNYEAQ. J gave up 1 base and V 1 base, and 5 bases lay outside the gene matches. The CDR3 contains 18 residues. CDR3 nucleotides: TGTGCCAGCAGCTTAGTGGCTACTAGCGGGAGGAACACCGGGGAGCTGTTTTTT. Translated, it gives CASSLVATSGRNTGELFF.

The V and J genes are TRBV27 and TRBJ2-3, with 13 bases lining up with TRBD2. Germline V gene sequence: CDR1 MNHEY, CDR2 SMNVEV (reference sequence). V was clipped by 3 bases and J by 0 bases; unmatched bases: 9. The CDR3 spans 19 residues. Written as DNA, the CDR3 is TGTGCCAGCAGTTTTCTGACTAGCGGGAGGAGGTGGAGCACAGATACGCAGTATTTT. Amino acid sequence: CASSFLTSGRRWSTDTQYF.

CDR3 loop: CASSTEGGGLSRTGELFF. CDR3 in DNA: TGCGCCAGCAGCACGGAGGGAGGGGGCTTATCGCGGACCGGGGAGCTGTTTTTT. The V gene is TRBV5-1, the J gene TRBJ2-2; D is perhaps TRBD1 or TRBD2 (7 bases each). The V gene lost 4 bases and the J gene lost 5 bases, with 24 bases spanning the gap. The CDR3 length is 18 residues. Germline CDR1 and CDR2: SGHRS and YFSETQ.

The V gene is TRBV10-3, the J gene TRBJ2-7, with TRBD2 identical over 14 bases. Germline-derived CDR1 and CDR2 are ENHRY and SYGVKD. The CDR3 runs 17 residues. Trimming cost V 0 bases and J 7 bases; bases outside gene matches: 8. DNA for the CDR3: TGTGCCATCAGTGAGTCGTGGGGGACTAGCGGGAGCGTAGAGCAGTACTTC. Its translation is CAISESWGTSGSVEQYF.

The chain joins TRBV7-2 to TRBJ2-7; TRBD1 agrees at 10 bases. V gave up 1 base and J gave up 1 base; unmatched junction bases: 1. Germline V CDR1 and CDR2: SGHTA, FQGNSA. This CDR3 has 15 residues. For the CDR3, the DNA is TGTGCCAGCAGCTTAGGGGGACAGGGGTCCTACGAGCAGTACTTC. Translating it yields CASSLGGQGSYEQYF.

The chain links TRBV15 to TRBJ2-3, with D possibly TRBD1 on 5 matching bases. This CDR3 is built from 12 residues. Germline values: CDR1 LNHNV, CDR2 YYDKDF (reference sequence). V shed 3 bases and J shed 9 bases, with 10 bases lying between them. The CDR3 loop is CATSRGRATQYF. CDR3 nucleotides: TGTGCCACCAGCAGGGGCAGGGCGACGCAGTATTTT. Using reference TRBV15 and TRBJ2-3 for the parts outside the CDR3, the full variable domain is DAMVIQNPRYQVTQFGKPVTLSCSQTLNHNVMYWYQQKSSQAPKLLFHYYDKDFNNEADTPDNFQSRRPNTSFCFLDIRSPGLGDTAMYLCATSRGRATQYFGPGTRLTVL.

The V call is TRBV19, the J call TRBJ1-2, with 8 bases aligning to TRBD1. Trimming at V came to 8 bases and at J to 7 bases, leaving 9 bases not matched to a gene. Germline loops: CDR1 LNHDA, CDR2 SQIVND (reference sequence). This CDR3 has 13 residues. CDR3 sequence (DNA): TGTGCCAGTCAACAGGGGGGGGCGTCTGGCTACACCTTC. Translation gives CASQQGGASGYTF.

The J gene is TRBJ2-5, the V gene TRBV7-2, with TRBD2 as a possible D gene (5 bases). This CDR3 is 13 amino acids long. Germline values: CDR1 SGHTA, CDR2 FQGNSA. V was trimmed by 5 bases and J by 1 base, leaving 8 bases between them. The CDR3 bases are TGTGCCAGCAGCCGCGGGCCCCAAGAGACCCAGTACTTC. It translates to CASSRGPQETQYF.

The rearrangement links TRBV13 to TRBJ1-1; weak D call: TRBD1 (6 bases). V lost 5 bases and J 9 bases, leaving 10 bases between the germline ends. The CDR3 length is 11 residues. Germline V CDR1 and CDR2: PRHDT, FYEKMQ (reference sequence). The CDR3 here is CASSPGQKAFF. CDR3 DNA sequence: TGTGCCAGCAGCCCGGGACAAAAAGCTTTCTTT.

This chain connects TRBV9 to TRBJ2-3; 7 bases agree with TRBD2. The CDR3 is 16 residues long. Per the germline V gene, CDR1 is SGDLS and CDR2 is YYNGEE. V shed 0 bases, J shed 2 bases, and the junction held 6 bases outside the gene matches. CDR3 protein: CASSVAGGSSTDTQYF. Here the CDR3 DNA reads TGTGCCAGCAGCGTAGCCGGGGGGTCATCCACAGATACGCAGTATTTT.

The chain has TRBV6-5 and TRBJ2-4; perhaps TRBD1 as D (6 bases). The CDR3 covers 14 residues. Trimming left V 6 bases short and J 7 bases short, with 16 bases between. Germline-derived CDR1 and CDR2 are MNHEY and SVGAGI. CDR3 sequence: CASSSPDGGNIQYF. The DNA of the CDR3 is TGTGCCAGCAGCTCTCCGGATGGGGGCAACATTCAGTACTTC.

In DNA form, the CDR3 reads TGTGCCAGCAGCTTAGGCCTGCTATTGGGTGAGCAGTTCTTC. Its translation: CASSLGLLLGEQFF. J is TRBJ2-1 and V is TRBV7-9; D not resolved. The CDR3 is 14 amino acids. V dropped 1 base and J dropped 9 bases, with 13 bases sitting between them. The germline CDR1 and CDR2 sequences are SEHNR and FQNEAQ (reference sequence).

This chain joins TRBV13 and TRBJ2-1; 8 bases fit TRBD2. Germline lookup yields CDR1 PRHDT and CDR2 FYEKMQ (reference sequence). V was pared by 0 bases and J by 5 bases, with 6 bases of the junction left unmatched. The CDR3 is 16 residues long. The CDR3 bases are TGTGCCAGCAGCTTAGGCCGGGCGGGGGGTCACAATGAGCAGTTCTTC. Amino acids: CASSLGRAGGHNEQFF.

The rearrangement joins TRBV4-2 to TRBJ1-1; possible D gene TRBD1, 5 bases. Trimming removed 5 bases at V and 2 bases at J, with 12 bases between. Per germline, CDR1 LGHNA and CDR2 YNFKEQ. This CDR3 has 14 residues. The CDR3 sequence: CASSERGENTEAFF. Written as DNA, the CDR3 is TGTGCCAGCAGCGAGCGAGGGGAAAACACTGAAGCTTTCTTT.

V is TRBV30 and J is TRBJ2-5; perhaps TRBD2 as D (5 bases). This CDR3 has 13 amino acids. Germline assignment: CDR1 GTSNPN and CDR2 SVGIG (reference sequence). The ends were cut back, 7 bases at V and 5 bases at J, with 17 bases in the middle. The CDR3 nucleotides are TGTGCCTCGGGTGAGCGGTTTCGGGAGACCCAGTACTTC. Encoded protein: CASGERFRETQYF.